Below, 21 T cell receptor beta chains from the same sample are listed, as sequenced in a study of shared clonotypes between healthy human individuals. Libraries were prepared by immunoSEQ multiplex PCR; TCRdb keeps only in-frame clonotypes and omits some of them. This sample has under 600,000 clones; 90% to 97% occur once, and the top ten carry 0.055% to 0.075%. Input material: naive CD4+ T cells sorted from blood. Subset denoted: CD45RA+ positively selected. These receptors originate from a woman aged 25 to 39 in good health.

This chain joins TRBV5-1 and TRBJ2-7, with 9 bases identical to TRBD1. CDR3 size: 18 residues. CDR1 is SGHRS and CDR2 is YFSETQ in the germline V gene. V was pared by 3 bases and J by 3 bases, with 16 bases of the junction left unmatched. The CDR3 reads CASSWGQGERGRNYEQYF. The CDR3 DNA reads as TGCGCCAGCAGCTGGGGACAGGGAGAAAGGGGACGGAACTACGAGCAGTACTTC.

V is TRBV18 and J is TRBJ1-3, with D uncertain. Germline values: CDR1 KGHSH, CDR2 LQKENI. Trimming stripped 5 bases from V and 0 bases from J, with 11 bases between. This CDR3 contains 15 residues. The CDR3 DNA reads as TGTGCCAGCTCATCGCGGCACAGCTCTGGAAACACCATATATTTT. This sequence encodes CASSSRHSSGNTIYF.

The chain is built from TRBV6-5 and TRBJ2-7; TRBD2 aligns across 8 bases. After removal of 6 bases from V and 5 bases from J, the junction contained 3 bases not matched to a gene. The CDR3 loop spans 12 amino acids. Germline values: CDR1 MNHEY, CDR2 SVGAGI. For the CDR3, the DNA is TGTGCCAGCAGGGAAGCGGGAGACGAGCAGTACTTC. As protein: CASREAGDEQYF.

A few counts support this clone. V gene TRBV18 combines with J gene TRBJ1-1; D might be TRBD1 (5 bases). Germline CDR1 reads KGHSH; CDR2 reads LQKENI. Trimming stripped 3 bases from V and 3 bases from J, with 11 bases between. The CDR3 runs to 14 residues. CDR3 sequence (DNA): TGTGCCAGCTCACCGGGGGTCTCGGACACTGAAGCTTTCTTT. Translated: CASSPGVSDTEAFF. The full variable domain, with the rest looked up from reference TRBV18 and TRBJ1-1, is NAGVMQNPRHLVRRRGQEARLRCSPMKGHSHVYWYRQLPEEGLKFMVYLQKENIIDESGMPKERFSAEFPKEGPSILRIQQVVRGDSAAYFCASSPGVSDTEAFFGQGTRLTVV.

This clone was seen once. V is TRBV5-6 and J is TRBJ2-1, with a possible D match to TRBD2 (6 bases). Germline V CDR1 and CDR2: SGHDT, YYEEEE. This CDR3 spans 16 amino acids. V lost 1 base and J 5 bases, leaving 16 bases between the germline ends. This chain's CDR3 is CASSLWGVKRHNEQFF. CDR3 nucleotide sequence: TGTGCCAGCAGCTTGTGGGGGGTTAAGCGGCACAATGAGCAGTTCTTC. Using reference TRBV5-6 and TRBJ2-1 for the parts outside the CDR3, the full variable domain is DAGVTQSPTHLIKTRGQQVTLRCSPKSGHDTVSWYQQALGQGPQFIFQYYEEEERQRGNFPDRFSGHQFPNYSSELNVNALLLGDSALYLCASSLWGVKRHNEQFFGPGTRLTVL.

The genes are TRBV19 and TRBJ2-5; 7 bases agree with TRBD2. V shed 3 bases, J shed 3 bases, and the junction held 10 bases outside the gene matches. Germline V gene sequence: CDR1 LNHDA, CDR2 SQIVND (reference sequence). The CDR3 is made up of 16 amino acids. DNA of the CDR3: TGTGCCAGTAGTATCGGCGCGGGGAGGGTCAAAGAGACCCAGTACTTC. Translating gives CASSIGAGRVKETQYF.

The chain employs TRBV7-8 and TRBJ2-1; 7 bases map to TRBD2. The V and J ends lost 3 bases and 0 bases, in that order; junction bases with no gene match: 5. The CDR3 runs to 16 residues. Looked up from germline, CDR1 is SGHVS and CDR2 is FQNEAQ. In DNA, the CDR3 is TGTGCCAGCAGCTTTCGGCTAGCGGACTCCTACAATGAGCAGTTCTTC. Protein product: CASSFRLADSYNEQFF.

This clone was detected only once. The rearrangement uses TRBV7-6 and TRBJ1-5; D is perhaps TRBD1 (5 bases). V shed 5 bases and J shed 0 bases, with 11 bases lying between them. This CDR3 is built from 15 residues. Looked up from germline, CDR1 is SGHVS and CDR2 is FNYEAQ. CDR3 residues: CASSPGGYSNQPQHF. As DNA, the CDR3 is TGTGCCAGCAGCCCCGGGGGGTATAGCAATCAGCCCCAGCATTTT.

The CDR3 spells CASSLALHETQYF. DNA for the CDR3: TGTGCCAGCAGCTTAGCCCTTCATGAGACCCAGTACTTC. The rearrangement joins TRBV7-2 to TRBJ2-5, with D unclear. V was clipped by 0 bases and J by 5 bases, with 7 bases between them. The CDR3 contains 13 residues. The germline V gene has CDR1 SGHTA and CDR2 FQGNSA.

This rearrangement joins TRBV6-6 to TRBJ1-1; 9 nucleotides match TRBD1. The CDR3 consists of 14 residues. Losses at the gene ends were 6 bases for V and 5 bases for J; bases not matched to a gene: 7. The germline CDR1 and CDR2 sequences are MNHNY and SVGAGI (reference sequence). This CDR3 reads CASSSGQGRTEAFF. The CDR3 DNA reads as TGTGCCAGCAGCTCGGGACAGGGAAGGACTGAAGCTTTCTTT.

The rearrangement links TRBV27 to TRBJ2-3; 11 bases align to TRBD2. The CDR3 has 18 amino acids. V shed 0 bases and J 8 bases; nucleotides not matched to a gene: 13. In germline, CDR1 is MNHEY, CDR2 SMNVEV (reference sequence). In DNA, the CDR3 is TGTGCCAGCAGTTTATCGTCTCAACTAGCGGGAGAAGATGTTACGCAGTATTTT. Its protein is CASSLSSQLAGEDVTQYF.

This clone showed up just once. The chain has TRBV7-9 and TRBJ2-7, with 15 bases that match TRBD2. The junction had 8 bases not matched to a gene; V was cut back by 5 bases and J by 0 bases. Per the germline V gene, CDR1 is SEHNR and CDR2 is FQNEAQ (reference sequence). The CDR3 has 18 residues. This chain's CDR3 is CASSEGLAGGPPSYEQYF. Written as DNA, the CDR3 is TGTGCCAGCAGCGAGGGACTAGCGGGAGGCCCACCCTCCTACGAGCAGTACTTC.

This clone has a single count. The V and J genes are TRBV28 and TRBJ1-1; a possible D gene is TRBD1 (5 bases). From germline, CDR1 is MDHEN and CDR2 SYDVKM. There are 14 residues in the CDR3. V was cut by 6 bases and J by 6 bases, with 17 bases left in between. The CDR3 is CASSWGSLDAEAFF. In DNA form, the CDR3 reads TGTGCCAGCAGCTGGGGCAGCCTCGACGCTGAAGCTTTCTTT.

The chain carries TRBV6-1 and TRBJ2-7; no reliable D call. V was trimmed by 2 bases and J by 4 bases, leaving 9 bases between them. Germline-derived CDR1 and CDR2 are MNHNS and SASEGT. The CDR3 runs to 13 residues. The CDR3 DNA reads TGTGCCAGCAGTGAAAAAGGTTCTTACGAGCAGTACTTC. Encoded protein: CASSEKGSYEQYF.

Concerning this clone: Mismatch with germline at one junction end may stem from a read error. As DNA, the CDR3 is TGTGCCAGCAGTGAAACAGCCCCTAAATATGGCTACACCTTC. This codes for CASSETAPKYGYTF. The chain carries TRBV28 and TRBJ1-2; D remains ambiguous. The germline CDR1 and CDR2 sequences are MDHEN and SYDVKM. The CDR3 runs to 14 residues.

J is TRBJ2-7 and V is TRBV28; 7 bases are a match to TRBD1. Germline V gives CDR1 MDHEN, CDR2 SYDVKM. CDR3 length: 17 residues. V gave up 6 bases and J gave up 1 base; unmatched junction bases: 15. The DNA of the CDR3 is TGTGCCAGCAGCCGGGATGGAACCGGGACAGTTTCCTACGAGCAGTACTTC. Translated, it gives CASSRDGTGTVSYEQYF.

CDR3 region: CASSFRRAGANVLTF. The CDR3, as DNA: TGTGCCAGCAGCTTTAGGAGGGCTGGGGCCAACGTCCTGACTTTC. The chain carries TRBV7-3 and TRBJ2-6; tentatively, D is TRBD2 (6 bases). Trimming left V 3 bases short and J 2 bases short, with 8 bases between. Looked up from germline, CDR1 is SGHTA and CDR2 is FQGTGA. The CDR3 length is 15 residues.

Note on this clone: Within the sample, other DNA sequences also encode this same CDR3. This chain links TRBV15 with TRBJ2-7, with D uncertain. The CDR3 totals 13 residues. Germline loops: CDR1 LNHNV, CDR2 YYDKDF (reference sequence). Trimming cost V 0 bases and J 3 bases, with 6 bases left between them. The CDR3 is CATSRDVNYEQYF. CDR3 DNA sequence: TGTGCCACCAGCAGAGACGTAAACTACGAGCAGTACTTC.

This clone came up a few times. The gene calls are TRBV6-5 and TRBJ2-2; D gene uncertain. The length of the CDR3 is 14 residues. Trimming took off 2 bases at V and 4 bases at J, with 8 bases between the two ends. In germline, CDR1 is MNHEY, CDR2 SVGAGI. The CDR3 nucleotides are TGTGCCAGCAGTTACAGGGCTCCCACCGGGGAGCTGTTTTTT. Translation gives CASSYRAPTGELFF.

This clone was seen just once. CDR3 nucleotides: TGTGCCAGCAGCTTTCGGGAGAACACTGAAGCTTTCTTT. As protein: CASSFRENTEAFF. The chain uses TRBV5-4 and TRBJ1-1; no firm D call. The V gene's germline CDR1 is SGHNT and CDR2 YYREEE (reference sequence). The CDR3 has 13 residues. Trimming stripped 2 bases from V and 1 base from J, with 6 bases between.

J is TRBJ2-7 and V is TRBV11-2; possible D gene TRBD1, 6 bases. The length of the CDR3 is 13 residues. Germline V gene sequence: CDR1 SGHAT, CDR2 FQNNGV. Trimming pared 2 bases from V and 7 bases from J, leaving 12 bases between. CDR3: CASSLTGKGEQYF. The CDR3 DNA sequence: TGTGCCAGCAGCTTAACAGGGAAGGGAGAGCAGTACTTC.